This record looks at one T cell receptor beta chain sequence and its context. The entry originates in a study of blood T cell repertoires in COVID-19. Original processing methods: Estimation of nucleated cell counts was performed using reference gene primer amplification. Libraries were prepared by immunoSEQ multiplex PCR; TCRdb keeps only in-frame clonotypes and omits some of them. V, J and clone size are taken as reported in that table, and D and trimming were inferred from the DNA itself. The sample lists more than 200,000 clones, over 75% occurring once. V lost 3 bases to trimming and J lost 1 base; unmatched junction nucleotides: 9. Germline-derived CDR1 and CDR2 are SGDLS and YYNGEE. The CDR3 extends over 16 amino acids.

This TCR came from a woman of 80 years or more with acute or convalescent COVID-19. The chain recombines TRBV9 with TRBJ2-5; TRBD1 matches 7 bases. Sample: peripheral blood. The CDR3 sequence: CASSAIVGQSQETQYF. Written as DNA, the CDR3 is TGTGCCAGCAGCGCCATCGTGGGACAGAGCCAAGAGACCCAGTACTTC.